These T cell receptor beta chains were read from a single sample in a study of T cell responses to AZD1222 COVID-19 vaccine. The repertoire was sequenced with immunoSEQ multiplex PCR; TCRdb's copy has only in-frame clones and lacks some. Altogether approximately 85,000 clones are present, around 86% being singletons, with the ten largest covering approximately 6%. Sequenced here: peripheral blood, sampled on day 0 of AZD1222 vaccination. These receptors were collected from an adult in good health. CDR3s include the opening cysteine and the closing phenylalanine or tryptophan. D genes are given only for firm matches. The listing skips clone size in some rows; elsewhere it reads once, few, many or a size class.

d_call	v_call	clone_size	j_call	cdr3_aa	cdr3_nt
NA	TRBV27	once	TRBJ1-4	CASRPEAARRNEKLFF	TGTGCCAGCAGACCAGAAGCTGCCCGAAGAAATGAAAAACTGTTTTTT
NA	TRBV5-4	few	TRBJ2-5	CASSLGLEQETQYF	TGTGCCAGCAGCTTGGGTCTCGAACAAGAGACCCAGTACTTC
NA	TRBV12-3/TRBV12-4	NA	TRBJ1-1	CAITLPGQLQAFF	TGTGCCATCACCCTTCCCGGACAGTTACAAGCTTTCTTT
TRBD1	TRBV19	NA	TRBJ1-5	CASWTGLGGPQPQHF	TGTGCCAGTTGGACAGGGTTGGGGGGTCCTCAGCCCCAGCATTTT
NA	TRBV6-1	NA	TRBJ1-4	CASSESRQPQNEKLFF	TGTGCCAGCAGTGAAAGCCGTCAGCCCCAAAATGAAAAACTGTTTTTT
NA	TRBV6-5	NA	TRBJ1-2	CASSRTEGYGYTF	TGTGCCAGCAGCCGGACCGAGGGCTATGGCTACACCTTC
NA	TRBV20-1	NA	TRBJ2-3	CSASRGDTQYF	TGCAGTGCTAGTCGTGGAGATACGCAGTATTTT
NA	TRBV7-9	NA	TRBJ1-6	CASSSRDSPLHF	TGTGCCAGCAGTAGCAGGGATTCACCCCTCCACTTT
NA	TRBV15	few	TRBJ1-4	CATSPRGTNEKLFF	TGTGCCACCAGCCCAAGGGGGACTAATGAAAAACTGTTTTTT
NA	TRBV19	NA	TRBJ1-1	CASSPQGRTEAFF	TGTGCCAGTAGTCCGCAGGGTAGGACTGAAGCTTTCTTT
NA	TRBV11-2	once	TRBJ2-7	CASSSHPYEQYF	TGTGCCAGCAGCTCGCATCCCTACGAGCAGTACTTC
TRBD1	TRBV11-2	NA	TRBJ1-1	CASSRNRGPNTEAFF	TGTGCCAGCAGCCGTAACAGGGGCCCCAACACTGAAGCTTTCTTT
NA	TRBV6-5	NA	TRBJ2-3	CASSPLGRSTDTQYF	TGTGCCAGCAGTCCACTGGGGAGGAGCACAGATACGCAGTATTTT
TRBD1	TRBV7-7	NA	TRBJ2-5	CASSKGGPSGETQYF	TGTGCTAGCAGCAAAGGGGGCCCATCTGGAGAGACCCAGTACTTC
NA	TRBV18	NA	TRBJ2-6	CASSPPGIAGANVLTF	TGTGCCAGCTCACCACCGGGGATAGCTGGGGCCAACGTCCTGACTTTC
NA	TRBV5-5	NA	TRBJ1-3	CASSLVAGNTIYF	TGTGCCAGCAGCTTGGTGGCTGGAAACACCATATATTTT
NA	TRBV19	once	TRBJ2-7	CASSLDSSYEQYF	TGTGCCAGTAGTTTGGACAGCTCCTACGAGCAGTACTTC
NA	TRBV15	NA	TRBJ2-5	CATSRGRGWETQYF	TGTGCCACCAGCAGAGGACGGGGCTGGGAGACCCAGTACTTC
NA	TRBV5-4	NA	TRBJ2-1	CASSSSAGSPSNEQFF	TGTGCCAGCAGCTCCTCTGCCGGTTCCCCCAGCAATGAGCAGTTCTTC
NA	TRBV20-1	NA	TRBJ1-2	CSASWHGGGYTF	TGCAGTGCTAGTTGGCACGGGGGTGGCTACACCTTC
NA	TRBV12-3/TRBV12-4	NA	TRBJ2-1	CASSPPGTNEQFF	TGTGCCAGCAGCCCCCCCGGGACAAATGAGCAGTTCTTC
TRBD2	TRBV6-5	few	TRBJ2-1	CASSSSGAYPFNEQFF	TGTGCCAGCAGTTCTAGCGGGGCTTACCCCTTCAATGAGCAGTTCTTC
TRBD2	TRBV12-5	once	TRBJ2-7	CASGLTSGVGEQYF	TGTGCTAGTGGTTTGACTAGCGGGGTTGGCGAGCAGTACTTC
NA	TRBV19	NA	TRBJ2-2	CASKGTATGELFF	TGTGCCAGTAAAGGGACCGCGACCGGGGAGCTGTTTTTT
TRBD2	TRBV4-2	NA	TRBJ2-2	CASQTSGGTGELFF	TGTGCCAGCCAGACTAGCGGGGGTACCGGGGAGCTGTTTTTT
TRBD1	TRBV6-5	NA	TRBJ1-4	CASSTDRVGEKLFF	TGTGCCAGCAGTACCGACAGGGTCGGCGAAAAACTGTTTTTT
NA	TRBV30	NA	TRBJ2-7	CAWRLRNEQYF	TGTGCCTGGAGATTGAGGAACGAGCAGTACTTC
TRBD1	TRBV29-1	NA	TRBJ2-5	CSVRAGTGEETQYF	TGCAGCGTCAGAGCTGGGACAGGGGAAGAGACCCAGTACTTC
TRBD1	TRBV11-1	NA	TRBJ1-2	CASSRAGQPLYGYTF	TGTGCCAGCAGCCGCGCGGGACAGCCCCTCTATGGCTACACCTTC
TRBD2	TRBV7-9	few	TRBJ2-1	CASSLGGLANNEQFF	TGTGCCAGCAGCTTAGGGGGACTAGCGAACAATGAGCAGTTCTTC
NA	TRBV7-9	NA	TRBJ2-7	CASSNTPRDPGYF	TGTGCCAGCAGCAACACACCTCGGGACCCGGGGTACTTC
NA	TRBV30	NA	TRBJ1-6	CAWSQVSSPLHF	TGTGCCTGGAGTCAGGTTTCGTCACCCCTCCACTTT
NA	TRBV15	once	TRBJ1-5	CATSRDPGNQPQHF	TGTGCCACCAGCAGAGATCCGGGCAATCAGCCCCAGCATTTT
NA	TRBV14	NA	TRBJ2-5	CASSPPHTKKTQYF	TGTGCCAGCAGCCCACCTCATACCAAGAAGACCCAGTACTTC
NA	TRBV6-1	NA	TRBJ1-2	CASSEAGTPGTYGYTF	TGTGCCAGCAGTGAGGCCGGGACGCCCGGGACCTATGGCTACACCTTC